This is a list of T cell receptor beta chains from one sample in a study of shared clonotypes between healthy human individuals. The method was immunoSEQ multiplex PCR; TCRdb's version includes in-frame clones alone and lacks a portion of them. The sample contains over 2 million clones, 85% to 95% of which appear only once. The sequencing sample was made of naive CD4+ T cells from PBMCs. Receptors originate from a man in his late teens or twenties in good health. Some clones in this sample may be carry-over from other donors' samples. CDR3s include the opening cysteine and the closing phenylalanine or tryptophan. A D gene is named only where the DNA matches it firmly. Only part of the rows carry a size: once, few, many, or a class if the clone is expanded.

TRBD1 | NA | TRBJ1-1 | TRBV18 | TGTGCCAGCTCACCGTTGACAGGGGACACTGAAGCTTTCTTT | CASSPLTGDTEAFF
NA | NA | TRBJ2-7 | TRBV5-1 | TGCGCCAGCAGCTTGGGTGTGTCTTCCTACGAGCAGTACTTC | CASSLGVSSYEQYF
TRBD1 | NA | TRBJ1-1 | TRBV28 | TGTGCCAGCAGTATGACAGGGCCCACTGAAGCTTTCTTT | CASSMTGPTEAFF
TRBD2 | NA | TRBJ2-7 | TRBV7-9 | TGTGCCAGCAGCCCGACCAGGCGGGAGAGTGGGCAGTACTTC | CASSPTRRESGQYF
NA | NA | TRBJ2-7 | TRBV25-1 | TGTGCCAGCAGTGAATTCCCCGGCGAGCAGTACTTC | CASSEFPGEQYF
NA | few | TRBJ1-1 | TRBV7-9 | TGTGCCAGCAGCAGGACGGTGAACACTGAAGCTTTCTTT | CASSRTVNTEAFF
TRBD1 | NA | TRBJ1-2 | TRBV6-5 | TGTGCCAGCAGTTACTCAGGGGACAGGGGCTATGGCTACACCTTC | CASSYSGDRGYGYTF
NA | NA | TRBJ1-2 | TRBV28 | TGTGCCAGCAGTTTAGGGCGGAGGATTAACTATGGCTACACCTTC | CASSLGRRINYGYTF
NA | NA | TRBJ1-5 | TRBV5-4 | TGTGCCAGCAGCTTGGGGGGTTACGATCAGCCCCAGCATTTT | CASSLGGYDQPQHF
NA | NA | TRBJ2-7 | TRBV5-4 | TGTGCCAGCAGCTTGCCCACAGGGAGCTCCTACGAGCAGTACTTC | CASSLPTGSSYEQYF
NA | NA | TRBJ1-1 | TRBV7-2 | TGTGCCAGCAGCTTTAGTACGTCCGGAGGGAGTGAAGCTTTCTTT | CASSFSTSGGSEAFF
TRBD1 | NA | TRBJ2-7 | TRBV5-1 | TGCGCCAGCAGCCCGATGACAGGGGGCTACGAGCAGTACTTC | CASSPMTGGYEQYF
NA | NA | TRBJ1-3 | TRBV7-2 | TGTGCCAGCAGTCTCAGCAGGGATGGGTTTAGCAAGTGGAACACCATATATTTT | CASSLSRDGFSKWNTIYF
NA | NA | TRBJ2-5 | TRBV25-1 | TGTGCCACCCAGGGCCGGGAGACCCAGTACTTC | CATQGRETQYF
TRBD1 | once | TRBJ1-2 | TRBV7-9 | TGTGCCAGCAGCCCGACCCGGGACAGGGACGGCTACACCTTC | CASSPTRDRDGYTF
NA | NA | TRBJ2-7 | TRBV5-4 | TGTGCCAGCAGCTCGGACCCAGGGGTGGGGGCCTACGAGCAGTACTTC | CASSSDPGVGAYEQYF
NA | NA | TRBJ1-1 | TRBV6-1 | TGTGCCAGCAGTGAAGCGGCAGGGGACACTGAAGCTTTCTTT | CASSEAAGDTEAFF
TRBD2 | NA | TRBJ2-3 | TRBV2 | TGTGCCAGCACTCAACGGGGAGGGTCAGGAGATTTT | CASTQRGGSGDF
TRBD1 | NA | TRBJ1-4 | TRBV2 | TGTGCCAGCAGCGTGGGACAGGGTGGAGAAAAACTGTTTTTT | CASSVGQGGEKLFF
NA | NA | TRBJ2-5 | TRBV27 | TGTGCCAGCAGTTTCGGGGTCCCAGGTCCCGAAGGAGAGACCCAGTACTTC | CASSFGVPGPEGETQYF
NA | NA | TRBJ2-2 | TRBV2 | TGTGCCAGCAGTGAAAGACAACCAGGGGCCGTGGGGGAGCTGTTTTTT | CASSERQPGAVGELFF
NA | NA | TRBJ2-7 | TRBV6-6 | TGTGCCAGCAGTCCCGACGGCTACGAGCAGTACTTC | CASSPDGYEQYF
NA | NA | TRBJ2-3 | TRBV15 | TGTGCCACCAGCAGAGAGCTGTGGGATACGCAGTATTTT | CATSRELWDTQYF
NA | NA | TRBJ2-1 | TRBV6-5 | TGTGCCAGCAAGCTTGTGGCGAGGCATGAGCAGTTCTTC | CASKLVARHEQFF
TRBD2 | once | TRBJ2-1 | TRBV10-1 | TGCGCCAGCAGTGCCGCATGGGGGGGTATCTCCTACAATGAGCAGTTCTTC | CASSAAWGGISYNEQFF
TRBD1 | NA | TRBJ1-1 | TRBV5-1 | TGCGCCAGCAGCTTGGACAGGGGAGGCACTGAAGCTTTCTTT | CASSLDRGGTEAFF
TRBD1 | NA | TRBJ2-2 | TRBV19 | TGTGCCAGTAAGGGACAGGGGCGATTTTACACCGGGGAGCTGTTTTTT | CASKGQGRFYTGELFF
NA | NA | TRBJ2-1 | TRBV27 | TGTGCCAGCAGCCCCCGGGACCGGAGCAATGAGCAGTTCTTC | CASSPRDRSNEQFF
NA | few | TRBJ1-1 | TRBV28 | TGTGCCAGCAGTCCACTGAACACTGAAGCTTTCTTT | CASSPLNTEAFF
NA | NA | TRBJ2-5 | TRBV4-3 | TGCGCCAGCAGCCAAGATTGGAATGTGGAGACCCAGTACTTC | CASSQDWNVETQYF
TRBD2 | NA | TRBJ2-5 | TRBV18 | TGTGCCAGCTCACCAAGCCCTTTGCGGGAGCCCCCAGTTGGCGGCCAGTACTTC | CASSPSPLREPPVGGQYF
TRBD1 | NA | TRBJ1-1 | TRBV19 | TGTGCCAGTAGTACCGACAGGGTGAACACTGAAGCTTTCTTT | CASSTDRVNTEAFF
TRBD2 | NA | TRBJ2-2 | TRBV5-6 | TGTGCCAGCAGTCACCTAGCGGGAGGAAACACCGGGGAGCTGTTTTTT | CASSHLAGGNTGELFF
NA | NA | TRBJ2-7 | TRBV4-3 | TGCGCCAGCAGCCAAGATCTTAGGGCCTACGAGCAGTACTTC | CASSQDLRAYEQYF
NA | NA | TRBJ2-5 | TRBV4-1 | TGCGCCAGCAGCCAAGAAGGCTTTAAGCAGACCCAGTACTTC | CASSQEGFKQTQYF
TRBD2 | NA | TRBJ2-3 | TRBV30 | TGTGCCTGGACACCGGGACTAGCGGGGGGAAGCACAGATACGCAGTATTTT | CAWTPGLAGGSTDTQYF
TRBD1 | NA | TRBJ2-2 | TRBV5-1 | TGCGCCAGCAGCTCGGGACAGGGCACCGGGGAGCTGTTTTTT | CASSSGQGTGELFF
TRBD2 | NA | TRBJ2-7 | TRBV5-1 | TGCGCCAGCAGCCCGGCAAGGGCTAGCGGGATGTCAACCTACGAGCAGTACTTC | CASSPARASGMSTYEQYF
TRBD1 | NA | TRBJ2-4 | TRBV6-1 | TGTGCCAGCTCGCAGGGGGCGATTAACATTCAGTACTTC | CASSQGAINIQYF
NA | NA | TRBJ2-7 | TRBV28 | TGTGCCAGCAGTTTAGTCGCGGGGAGACGAAAGCAGTACTTC | CASSLVAGRRKQYF
NA | NA | TRBJ2-7 | TRBV27 | TGTGCCAGCAGTTTTGGAACCGGGACCGGCTACGAGCAGTACTTC | CASSFGTGTGYEQYF